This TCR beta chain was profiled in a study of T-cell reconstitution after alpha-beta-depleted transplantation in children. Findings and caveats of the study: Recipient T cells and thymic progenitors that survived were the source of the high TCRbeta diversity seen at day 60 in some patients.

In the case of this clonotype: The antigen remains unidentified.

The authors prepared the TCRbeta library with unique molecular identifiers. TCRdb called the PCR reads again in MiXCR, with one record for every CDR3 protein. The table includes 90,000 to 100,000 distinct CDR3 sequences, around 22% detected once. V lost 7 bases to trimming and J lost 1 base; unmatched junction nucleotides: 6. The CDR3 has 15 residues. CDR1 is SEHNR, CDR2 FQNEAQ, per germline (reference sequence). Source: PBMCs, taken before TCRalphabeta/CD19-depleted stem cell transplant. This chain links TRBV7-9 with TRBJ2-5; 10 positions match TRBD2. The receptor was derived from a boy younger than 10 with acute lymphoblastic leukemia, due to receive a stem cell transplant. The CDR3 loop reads CASNGLAETQETQYF. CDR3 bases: TGTGCCAGCAATGGACTAGCGGAGACCCAAGAGACCCAGTACTTC.